This TCR beta chain is drawn from a study of early stage breast cancer tumors. Study overall: The ER+/PR+/HER2- tumors included roughly eight ductal and a few lobular carcinomas. Findings of the study overall: Compared with adjacent normal breast, tumors showed roughly 2.5-fold denser, more clonal T cells.

Profiling relied on immunoSEQ multiplex PCR, and the TCRdb table lists in-frame clones only, not all of them. The table includes 65,000 to 75,000 clones, around 80% detected once. Remarks on this clone: Its antigen is undetermined.

V was trimmed by 1 base and J by 2 bases, leaving 10 bases between them. This CDR3 spans 15 amino acids. Germline V gene data show CDR1 as MGHRA and CDR2 as YSYEKL. The receptor comes from a person aged 35-50 years with breast cancer. Sequenced input: blood. The chain carries TRBV4-1 and TRBJ2-3, with D uncertain. CDR3 in DNA: TGCGCCAGCAGCCAAGTCGGCTATATCACAGATACGCAGTATTTT. It is translated as CASSQVGYITDTQYF.